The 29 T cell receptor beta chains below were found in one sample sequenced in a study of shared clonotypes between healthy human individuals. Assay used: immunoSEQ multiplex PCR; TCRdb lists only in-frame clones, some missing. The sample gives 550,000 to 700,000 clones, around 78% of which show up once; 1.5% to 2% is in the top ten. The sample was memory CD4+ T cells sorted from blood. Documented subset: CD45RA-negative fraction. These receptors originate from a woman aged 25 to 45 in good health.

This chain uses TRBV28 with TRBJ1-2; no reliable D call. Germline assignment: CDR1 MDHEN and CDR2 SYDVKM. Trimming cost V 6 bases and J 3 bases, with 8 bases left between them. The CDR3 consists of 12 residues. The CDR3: CASSPADYGYTF. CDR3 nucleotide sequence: TGTGCCAGCAGCCCTGCTGACTATGGCTACACCTTC.

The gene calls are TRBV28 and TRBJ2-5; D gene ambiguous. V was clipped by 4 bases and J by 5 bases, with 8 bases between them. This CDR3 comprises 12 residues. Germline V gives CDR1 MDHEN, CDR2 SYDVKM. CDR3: CASSSMRETQYF. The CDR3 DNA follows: TGTGCCAGCAGTTCCATGCGGGAGACCCAGTACTTC.

The CDR3 reads CASTHRGIANEKLFF. CDR3 nucleotide sequence: TGTGCCAGCACCCATCGGGGCATAGCTAATGAAAAACTGTTTTTT. J is TRBJ1-4 and V is TRBV6-6; tentative D call: TRBD1 (5 bases). V lost 7 bases to trimming and J lost 3 bases, with 15 bases between them. This CDR3 has 15 amino acids. Germline loops: CDR1 MNHNY, CDR2 SVGAGI (reference sequence).

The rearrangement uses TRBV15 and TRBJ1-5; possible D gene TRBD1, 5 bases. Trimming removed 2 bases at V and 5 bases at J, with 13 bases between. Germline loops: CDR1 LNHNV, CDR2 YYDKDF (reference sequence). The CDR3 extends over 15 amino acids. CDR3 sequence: CATSRWAGIDQPQHF. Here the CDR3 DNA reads TGTGCCACCAGCAGATGGGCAGGGATAGATCAGCCCCAGCATTTT.

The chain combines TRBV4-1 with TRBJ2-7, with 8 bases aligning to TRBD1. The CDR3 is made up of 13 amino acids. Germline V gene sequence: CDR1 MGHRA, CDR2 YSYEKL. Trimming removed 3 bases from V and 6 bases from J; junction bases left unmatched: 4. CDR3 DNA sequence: TGCGCCAGCAGCCACGGACAGGGCGGCGAGCAGTACTTC. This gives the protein CASSHGQGGEQYF.

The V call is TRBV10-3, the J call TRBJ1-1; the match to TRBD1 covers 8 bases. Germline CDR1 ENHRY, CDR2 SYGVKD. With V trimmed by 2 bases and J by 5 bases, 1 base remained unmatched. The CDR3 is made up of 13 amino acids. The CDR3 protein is CAISEQGATEAFF. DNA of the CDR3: TGTGCCATCAGTGAGCAGGGGGCAACTGAAGCTTTCTTT.

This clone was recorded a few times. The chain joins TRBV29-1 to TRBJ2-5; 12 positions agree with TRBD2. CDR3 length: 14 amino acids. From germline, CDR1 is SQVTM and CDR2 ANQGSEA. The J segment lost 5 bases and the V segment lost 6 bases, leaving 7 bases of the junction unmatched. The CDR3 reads CSVYTSGRFETQYF. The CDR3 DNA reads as TGCAGCGTCTACACTAGCGGGAGGTTTGAGACCCAGTACTTC.

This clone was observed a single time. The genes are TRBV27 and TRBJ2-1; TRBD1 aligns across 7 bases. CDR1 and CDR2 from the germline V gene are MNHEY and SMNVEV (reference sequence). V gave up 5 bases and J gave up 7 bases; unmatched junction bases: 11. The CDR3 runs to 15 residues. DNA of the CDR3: TGTGCCAGCAGTGCCGTCTTGACAGGGCGGAATGAGCAGTTCTTC. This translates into CASSAVLTGRNEQFF.

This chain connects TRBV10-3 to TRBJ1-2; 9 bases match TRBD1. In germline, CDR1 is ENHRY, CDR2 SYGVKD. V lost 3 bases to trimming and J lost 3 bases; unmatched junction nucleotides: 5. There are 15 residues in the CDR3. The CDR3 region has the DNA TGTGCCATCAGTGAAGCGGACAGGGGAGACTATGGCTACACCTTC. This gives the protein CAISEADRGDYGYTF.

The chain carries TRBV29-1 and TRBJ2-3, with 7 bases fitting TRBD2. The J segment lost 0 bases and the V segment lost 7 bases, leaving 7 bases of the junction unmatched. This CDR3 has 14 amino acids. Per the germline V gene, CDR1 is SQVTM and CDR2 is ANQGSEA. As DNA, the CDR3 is TGCAGCGCGGACACGGGGGGAAGCACAGATACGCAGTATTTT. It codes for CSADTGGSTDTQYF.

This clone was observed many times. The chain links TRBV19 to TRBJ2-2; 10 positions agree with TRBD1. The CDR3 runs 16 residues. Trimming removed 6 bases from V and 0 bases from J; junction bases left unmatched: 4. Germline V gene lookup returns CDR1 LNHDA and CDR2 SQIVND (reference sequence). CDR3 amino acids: CASSWTGGANTGELFF. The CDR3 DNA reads TGTGCCAGTAGCTGGACAGGGGGTGCGAACACCGGGGAGCTGTTTTTT.

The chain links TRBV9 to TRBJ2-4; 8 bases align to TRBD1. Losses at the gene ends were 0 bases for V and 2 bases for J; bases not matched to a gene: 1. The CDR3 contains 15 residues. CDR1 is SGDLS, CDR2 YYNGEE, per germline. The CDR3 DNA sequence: TGTGCCAGCAGCGTAGGGACAGGGACCAAAAACATTCAGTACTTC. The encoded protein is CASSVGTGTKNIQYF.

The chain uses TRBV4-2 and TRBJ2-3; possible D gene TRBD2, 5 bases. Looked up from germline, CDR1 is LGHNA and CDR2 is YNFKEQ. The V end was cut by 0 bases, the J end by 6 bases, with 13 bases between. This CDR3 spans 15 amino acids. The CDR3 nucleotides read TGTGCCAGCAGCCAAGATCACACTAGTTCTGATACGCAGTATTTT. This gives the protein CASSQDHTSSDTQYF.

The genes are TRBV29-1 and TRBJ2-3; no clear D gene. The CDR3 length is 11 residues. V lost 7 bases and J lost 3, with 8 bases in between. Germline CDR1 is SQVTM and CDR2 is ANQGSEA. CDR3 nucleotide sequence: TGCAGCGCCTGGAGAACAGATACGCAGTATTTT. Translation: CSAWRTDTQYF.

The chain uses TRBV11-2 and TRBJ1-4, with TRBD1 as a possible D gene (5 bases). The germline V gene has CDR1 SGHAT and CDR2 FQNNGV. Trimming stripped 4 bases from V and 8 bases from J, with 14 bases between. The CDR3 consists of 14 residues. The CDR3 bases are TGTGCCAGCAGCTCATGGGGGATTCGGGAAAAACTGTTTTTT. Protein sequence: CASSSWGIREKLFF. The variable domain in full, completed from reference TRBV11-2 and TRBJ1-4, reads EAGVAQSPRYKIIEKRQSVAFWCNPISGHATLYWYQQILGQGPKLLIQFQNNGVVDDSQLPKDRFSAERLKGVDSTLKIQPAKLEDSAVYLCASSSWGIREKLFFGSGTQLSVL.

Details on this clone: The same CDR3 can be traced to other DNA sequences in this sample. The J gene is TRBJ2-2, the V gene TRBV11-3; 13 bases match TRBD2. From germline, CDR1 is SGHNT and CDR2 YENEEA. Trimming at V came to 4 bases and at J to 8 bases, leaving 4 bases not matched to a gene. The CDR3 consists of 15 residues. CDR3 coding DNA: TGTGCCAGCAGCTCCGGGACTAGCGGGACTGGGGAGCTGTTTTTT. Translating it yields CASSSGTSGTGELFF.

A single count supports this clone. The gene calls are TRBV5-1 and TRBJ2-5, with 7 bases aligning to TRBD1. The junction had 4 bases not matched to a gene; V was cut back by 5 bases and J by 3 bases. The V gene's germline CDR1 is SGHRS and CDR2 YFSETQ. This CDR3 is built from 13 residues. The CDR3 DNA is TGCGCCAGCAGGACAGGGTTTGAAGAGACCCAGTACTTC. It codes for CASRTGFEETQYF.

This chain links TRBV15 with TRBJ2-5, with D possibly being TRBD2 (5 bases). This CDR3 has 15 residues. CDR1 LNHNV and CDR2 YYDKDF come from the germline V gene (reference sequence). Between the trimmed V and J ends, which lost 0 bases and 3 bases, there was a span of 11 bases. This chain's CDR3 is CATSRDSYGEETQYF. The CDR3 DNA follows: TGTGCCACCAGCAGAGATTCTTACGGGGAAGAGACCCAGTACTTC.

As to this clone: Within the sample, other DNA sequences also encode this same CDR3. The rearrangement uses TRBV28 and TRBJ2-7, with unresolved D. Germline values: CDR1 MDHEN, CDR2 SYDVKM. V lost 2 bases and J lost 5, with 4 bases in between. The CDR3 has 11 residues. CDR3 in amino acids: CASSLRDEQYF. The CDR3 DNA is TGTGCCAGCAGTTTACGTGACGAGCAGTACTTC.

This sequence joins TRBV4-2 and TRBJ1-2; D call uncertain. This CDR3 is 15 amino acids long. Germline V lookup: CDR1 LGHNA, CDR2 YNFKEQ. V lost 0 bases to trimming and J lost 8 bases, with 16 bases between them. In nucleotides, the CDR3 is TGTGCCAGCAGCCAAGAAGGTATCAGTCGTAGAGGCTACACCTTC. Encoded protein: CASSQEGISRRGYTF.

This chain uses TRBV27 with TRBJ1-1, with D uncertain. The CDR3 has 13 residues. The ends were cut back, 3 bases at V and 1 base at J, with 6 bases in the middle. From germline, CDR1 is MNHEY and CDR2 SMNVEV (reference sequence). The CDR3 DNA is TGTGCCAGCAGTTTGGGCGGGAACACTGAAGCTTTCTTT. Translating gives CASSLGGNTEAFF.

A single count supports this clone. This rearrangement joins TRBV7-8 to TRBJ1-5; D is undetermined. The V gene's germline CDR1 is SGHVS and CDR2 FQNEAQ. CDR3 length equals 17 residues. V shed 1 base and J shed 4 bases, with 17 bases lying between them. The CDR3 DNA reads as TGTGCCAGCAGCTTAGACGGGTCCAAGGGCCCAAATCAGCCCCAGCATTTT. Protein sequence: CASSLDGSKGPNQPQHF. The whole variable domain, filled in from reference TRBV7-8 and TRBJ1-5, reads GAGVSQSPRYKVAKRGQDVALRCDPISGHVSLFWYQQALGQGPEFLTYFQNEAQLDKSGLPSDRFFAERPEGSVSTLKIQRTQQEDSAVYLCASSLDGSKGPNQPQHFGDGTRLSIL.

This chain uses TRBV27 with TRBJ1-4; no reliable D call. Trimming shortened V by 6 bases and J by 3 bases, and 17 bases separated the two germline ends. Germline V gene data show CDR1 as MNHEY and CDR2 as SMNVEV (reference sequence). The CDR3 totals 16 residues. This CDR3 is CASRPSIGFANEKLFF. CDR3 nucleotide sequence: TGTGCCAGCAGGCCTAGTATAGGGTTCGCTAATGAAAAACTGTTTTTT.

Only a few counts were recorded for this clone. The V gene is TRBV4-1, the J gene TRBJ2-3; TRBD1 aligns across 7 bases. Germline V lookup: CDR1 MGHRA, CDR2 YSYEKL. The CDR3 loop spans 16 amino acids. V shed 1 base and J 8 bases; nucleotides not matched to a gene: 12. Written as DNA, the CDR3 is TGCGCCAGCAGCCAAGGATCGGGACAGCGAACGGGTACGCAGTATTTT. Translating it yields CASSQGSGQRTGTQYF.

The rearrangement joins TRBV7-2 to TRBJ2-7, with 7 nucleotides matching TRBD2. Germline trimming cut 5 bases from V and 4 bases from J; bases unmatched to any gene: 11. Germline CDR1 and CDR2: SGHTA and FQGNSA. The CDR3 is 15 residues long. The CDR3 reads CASSIGGQGGYEQYF. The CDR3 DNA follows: TGTGCCAGCAGCATAGGAGGGCAGGGAGGGTACGAGCAGTACTTC.

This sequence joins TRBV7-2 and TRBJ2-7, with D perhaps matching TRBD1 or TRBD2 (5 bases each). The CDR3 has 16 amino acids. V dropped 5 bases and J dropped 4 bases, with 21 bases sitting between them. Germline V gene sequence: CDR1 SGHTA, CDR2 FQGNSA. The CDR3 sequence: CASSPLRTGARYEQYF. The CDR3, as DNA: TGTGCCAGCAGCCCACTAAGGACCGGGGCGCGTTACGAGCAGTACTTC.

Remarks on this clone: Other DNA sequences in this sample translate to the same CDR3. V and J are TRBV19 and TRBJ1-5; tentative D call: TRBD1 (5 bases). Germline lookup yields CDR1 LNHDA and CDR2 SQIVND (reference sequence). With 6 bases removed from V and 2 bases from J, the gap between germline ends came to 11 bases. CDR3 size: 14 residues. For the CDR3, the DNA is TGTGCCAGTAGCGGGACGGGGGGCAATCAGCCCCAGCATTTT. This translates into CASSGTGGNQPQHF.

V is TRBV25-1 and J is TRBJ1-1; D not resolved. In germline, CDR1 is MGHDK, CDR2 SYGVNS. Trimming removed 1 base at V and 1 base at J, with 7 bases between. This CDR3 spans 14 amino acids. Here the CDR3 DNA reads TGTGCCAGCAGTGAATCCGACCGGAACACTGAAGCTTTCTTT. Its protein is CASSESDRNTEAFF. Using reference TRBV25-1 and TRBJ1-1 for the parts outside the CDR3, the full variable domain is EADIYQTPRYLVIGTGKKITLECSQTMGHDKMYWYQQDPGMELHLIHYSYGVNSTEKGDLSSESTVSRIRTEHFPLTLESARPSHTSQYLCASSESDRNTEAFFGQGTRLTVV.

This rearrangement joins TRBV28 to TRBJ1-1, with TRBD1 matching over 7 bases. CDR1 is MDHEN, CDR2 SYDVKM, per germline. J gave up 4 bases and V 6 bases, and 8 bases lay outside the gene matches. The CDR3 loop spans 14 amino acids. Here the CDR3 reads CASSSRQGPTEAFF. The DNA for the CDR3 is TGTGCCAGCAGCTCACGACAGGGACCCACTGAAGCTTTCTTT.